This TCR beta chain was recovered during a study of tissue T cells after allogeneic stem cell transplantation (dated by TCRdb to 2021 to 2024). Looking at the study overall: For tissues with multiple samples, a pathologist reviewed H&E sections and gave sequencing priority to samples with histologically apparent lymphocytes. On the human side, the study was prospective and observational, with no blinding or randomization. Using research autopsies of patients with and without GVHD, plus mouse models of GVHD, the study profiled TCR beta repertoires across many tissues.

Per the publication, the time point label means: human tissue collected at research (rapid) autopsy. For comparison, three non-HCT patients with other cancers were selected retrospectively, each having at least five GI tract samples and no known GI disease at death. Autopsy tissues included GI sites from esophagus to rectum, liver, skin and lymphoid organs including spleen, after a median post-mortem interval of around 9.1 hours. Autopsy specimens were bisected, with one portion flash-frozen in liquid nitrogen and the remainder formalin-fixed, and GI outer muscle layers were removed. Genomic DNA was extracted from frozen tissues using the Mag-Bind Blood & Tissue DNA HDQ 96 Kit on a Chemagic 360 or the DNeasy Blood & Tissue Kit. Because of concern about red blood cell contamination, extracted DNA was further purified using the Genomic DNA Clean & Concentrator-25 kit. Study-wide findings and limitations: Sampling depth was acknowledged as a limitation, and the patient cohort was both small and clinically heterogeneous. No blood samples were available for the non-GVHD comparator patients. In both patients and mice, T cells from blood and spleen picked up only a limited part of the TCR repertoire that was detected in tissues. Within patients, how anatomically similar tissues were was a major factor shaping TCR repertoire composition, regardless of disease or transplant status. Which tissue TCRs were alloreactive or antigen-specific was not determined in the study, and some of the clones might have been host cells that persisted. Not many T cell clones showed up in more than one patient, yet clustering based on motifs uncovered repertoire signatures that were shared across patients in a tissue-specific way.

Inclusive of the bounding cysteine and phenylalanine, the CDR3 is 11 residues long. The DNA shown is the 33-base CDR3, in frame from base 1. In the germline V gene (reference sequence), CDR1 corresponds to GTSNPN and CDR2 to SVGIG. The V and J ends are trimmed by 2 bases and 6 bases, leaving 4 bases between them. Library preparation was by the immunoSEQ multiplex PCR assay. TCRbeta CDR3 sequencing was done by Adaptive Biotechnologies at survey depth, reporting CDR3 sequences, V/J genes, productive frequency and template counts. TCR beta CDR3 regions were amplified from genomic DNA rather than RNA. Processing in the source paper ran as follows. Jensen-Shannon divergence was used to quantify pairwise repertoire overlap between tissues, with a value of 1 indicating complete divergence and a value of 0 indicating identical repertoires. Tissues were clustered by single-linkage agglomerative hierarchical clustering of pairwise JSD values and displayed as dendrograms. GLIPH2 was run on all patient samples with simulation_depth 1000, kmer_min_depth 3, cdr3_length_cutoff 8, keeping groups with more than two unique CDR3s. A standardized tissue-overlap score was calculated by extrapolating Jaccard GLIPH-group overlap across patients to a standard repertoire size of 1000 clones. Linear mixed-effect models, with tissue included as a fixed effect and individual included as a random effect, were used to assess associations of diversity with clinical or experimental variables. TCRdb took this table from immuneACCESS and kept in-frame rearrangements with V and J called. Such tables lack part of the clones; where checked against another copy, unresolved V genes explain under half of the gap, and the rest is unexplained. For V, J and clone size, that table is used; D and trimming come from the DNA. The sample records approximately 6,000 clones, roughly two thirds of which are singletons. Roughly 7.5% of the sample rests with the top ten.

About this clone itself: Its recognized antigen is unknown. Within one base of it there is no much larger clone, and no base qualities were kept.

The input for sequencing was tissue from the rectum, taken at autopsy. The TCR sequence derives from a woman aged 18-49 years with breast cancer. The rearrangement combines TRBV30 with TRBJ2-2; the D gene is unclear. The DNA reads TGTGCCTGGAGTAGAGCCGGGGAGCTGTTTTTT. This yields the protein CAWSRAGELFF.